Here is one T cell receptor beta chain with its context. This sample is part of a study of glioma-infiltrating T cells after dendritic cell vaccination. As for the study in general: Patients received three intradermal dendritic cell vaccine injections at biweekly intervals.

TCRdb's copy holds only in-frame clones and misses some; the assay was immunoSEQ multiplex PCR. The sample includes about 99,000 clones, roughly four fifths seen only once; the top ten take about 12%. Germline trimming cut 0 bases from V and 5 bases from J; bases unmatched to any gene: 7. The V gene's germline CDR1 is SGHRS and CDR2 YFSETQ. The CDR3 spans 16 residues. The gene calls are TRBV5-1 and TRBJ2-1, with 8 nucleotides matching TRBD2. This TCR came from a human donor with glioblastoma. This sample comprised blood, obtained before dendritic cell vaccination. This CDR3 reads CASSLGVAGRNNEQFF. CDR3 nucleotides: TGCGCCAGCAGCTTGGGGGTAGCGGGGCGAAACAATGAGCAGTTCTTC.